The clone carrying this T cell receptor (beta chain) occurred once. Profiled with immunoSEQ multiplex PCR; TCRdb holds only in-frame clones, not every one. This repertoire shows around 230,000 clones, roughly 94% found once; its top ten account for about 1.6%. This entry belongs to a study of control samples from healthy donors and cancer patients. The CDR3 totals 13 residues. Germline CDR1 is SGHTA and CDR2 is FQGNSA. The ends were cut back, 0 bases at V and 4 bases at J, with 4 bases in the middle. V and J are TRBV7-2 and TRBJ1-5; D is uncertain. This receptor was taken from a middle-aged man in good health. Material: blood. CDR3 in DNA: TGTGCCAGCAGCTTAGCACCGAATCAGCCCCAGCATTTT. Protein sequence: CASSLAPNQPQHF.